This TCR beta chain was sequenced during a study of patients and donors after allogeneic stem cell transplantation. This clonotype was recorded a few times. Using its own MiXCR run on the RT-PCR reads, TCRdb lists one record per CDR3 protein. The repertoire includes about a million distinct CDR3 sequences, roughly 18% of them detected once, and 6% sits in the top ten. V was clipped by 5 bases and J by 8 bases; unmatched bases: 7. Germline lookup yields CDR1 KGHDR and CDR2 SFDVKD. This CDR3 has 13 residues. V usage is TRBV24-1 and J usage is TRBJ1-2; 7 positions match TRBD1. This clonotype originated in a human donor who was either an allogeneic HSCT recipient or a stem cell or donor lymphocyte infusion donor (not recorded which). It is not recorded whose cells these are; they may come from a transplant donor. Sequenced: blood, either unsorted or a sorted T cell fraction (not recorded which). The CDR3 nucleotides are TGTGCCACCAGTGGACAGGGATTCGGGGGCTACACCTTC. Its translation is CATSGQGFGGYTF.